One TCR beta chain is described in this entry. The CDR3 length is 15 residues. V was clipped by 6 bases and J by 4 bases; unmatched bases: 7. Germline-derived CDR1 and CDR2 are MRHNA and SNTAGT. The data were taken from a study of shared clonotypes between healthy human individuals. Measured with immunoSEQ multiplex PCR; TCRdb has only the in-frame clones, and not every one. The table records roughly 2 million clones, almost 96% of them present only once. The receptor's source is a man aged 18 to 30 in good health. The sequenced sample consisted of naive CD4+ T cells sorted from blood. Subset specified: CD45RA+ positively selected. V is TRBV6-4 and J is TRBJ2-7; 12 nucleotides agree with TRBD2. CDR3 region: CASRASGRAVYEQYF. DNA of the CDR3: TGTGCCAGCAGAGCTAGCGGGAGGGCCGTATACGAGCAGTACTTC.